Below, 19 T cell receptor beta chains from the same sample are listed, as sequenced in a study of OX40 agonist ivuxolimab in advanced cancers. Libraries came from the immunoSEQ multiplex PCR assay. This immuneACCESS table, as held by TCRdb, lists in-frame sequences with V and J called but not all clones. Of the missing ones, under half trace to an unresolved V gene in checked studies; the others have no known cause. The table for this sample lists about 80,000 clones; over 80% of them were counted only once. The biggest ten clones account for about 8.6% of the sample. The specimen comprised CD4+ or CD8+ T cells sorted from blood, sampled in a trial of the OX40 agonist ivuxolimab. The receptors were gathered from an adult with an advanced solid tumor such as melanoma, head and neck, liver or kidney cancer.

The V call is TRBV29-1, the J call TRBJ2-7; 12 bases are shared with TRBD1. The CDR3 loop spans 14 amino acids. Germline values: CDR1 SQVTM, CDR2 ANQGSEA. The ends lost 3 bases at V and 6 bases at J; junction bases unmatched: 6. CDR3: CSVETGTGGAEQYF. CDR3 in DNA: TGCAGCGTTGAGACCGGGACAGGGGGCGCCGAGCAGTACTTC.

This sequence joins TRBV27 and TRBJ1-4, with TRBD1 matching over 7 bases. The V gene end was trimmed by 2 bases and the J gene end by 2 bases; junction bases not matched to a gene: 2. Germline V gene data show CDR1 as MNHEY and CDR2 as SMNVEV (reference sequence). This CDR3 spans 15 amino acids. CDR3 residues: CASSLVQGTNEKLFF. CDR3 bases: TGTGCCAGCAGTTTAGTACAGGGGACTAATGAAAAACTGTTTTTT.

V usage is TRBV13 and J usage is TRBJ1-5, with 7 bases aligning to TRBD1. V shed 6 bases and J 4 bases; nucleotides not matched to a gene: 9. Germline V gene sequence: CDR1 PRHDT, CDR2 FYEKMQ (reference sequence). The CDR3 sequence is 15 residues long. CDR3 coding DNA: TGTGCCAGCAGTTCCCGGTCAGGGGGGAATCAGCCCCAGCATTTT. This sequence encodes CASSSRSGGNQPQHF.

The chain uses TRBV7-9 and TRBJ2-1, with 8 nucleotides matching TRBD2. Per germline, CDR1 SEHNR and CDR2 FQNEAQ (reference sequence). The CDR3 has 17 residues. Trimming cost V 3 bases and J 7 bases; bases outside gene matches: 14. DNA of the CDR3: TGTGCCAGCAGCTTTGGGGTGGGGATAGCGGGAAGAAATGAGCAGTTCTTC. Amino acid sequence: CASSFGVGIAGRNEQFF.

The V call is TRBV13, the J call TRBJ2-7; TRBD2 is a possible D gene (6 bases). The CDR3 has 11 residues. The V end lost 4 bases, the J end lost 6 bases, and 7 bases lay between the germline ends. Germline V gene data show CDR1 as PRHDT and CDR2 as FYEKMQ (reference sequence). CDR3 amino acids: CASSYGGEQYF. The CDR3 bases are TGTGCCAGCAGCTACGGGGGCGAGCAGTACTTC. The full variable domain, with the rest looked up from reference TRBV13 and TRBJ2-7, is AAGVIQSPRHLIKEKRETATLKCYPIPRHDTVYWYQQGPGQDPQFLISFYEKMQSDKGSIPDRFSAQQFSDYHSELNMSSLELGDSALYFCASSYGGEQYFGPGTRLTVT.

The chain has TRBV5-4 and TRBJ1-3; D call uncertain. This CDR3 contains 15 residues. Germline-derived CDR1 and CDR2 are SGHNT and YYREEE (reference sequence). Between the trimmed V and J ends, which lost 0 bases and 0 bases, there was a span of 7 bases. The DNA for the CDR3 is TGTGCCAGCAGCTTGGGGGCCAGCTCTGGAAACACCATATATTTT. It is translated as CASSLGASSGNTIYF. The variable domain in full, with the rest retrieved from reference TRBV5-4 and TRBJ1-3, is ETGVTQSPTHLIKTRGQQVTLRCSSQSGHNTVSWYQQALGQGPQFIFQYYREEENGRGNFPPRFSGLQFPNYSSELNVNALELDDSALYLCASSLGASSGNTIYFGEGSWLTVV.

The chain recombines TRBV7-6 with TRBJ2-1, with 7 bases fitting TRBD2. The length of the CDR3 is 16 residues. Germline-derived CDR1 and CDR2 are SGHVS and FNYEAQ. V shed 0 bases, J shed 1 base, and the junction held 3 bases outside the gene matches. The CDR3 loop reads CASSLAGTTSYNEQFF. CDR3 nucleotides: TGTGCCAGCAGCTTAGCGGGGACTACTTCCTACAATGAGCAGTTCTTC.

The chain employs TRBV5-1 and TRBJ2-1; a weak D match, TRBD1 (6 bases). Looked up from germline, CDR1 is SGHRS and CDR2 is YFSETQ. V lost 4 bases and J 3 bases, leaving 11 bases between the germline ends. The CDR3 has 14 amino acids. Written as DNA, the CDR3 is TGCGCCAGCAGCCCTTGGGACAACTACAATGAGCAGTTCTTC. This codes for CASSPWDNYNEQFF.

The chain employs TRBV5-8 and TRBJ2-7, with D possibly being TRBD1 or TRBD2 (6 bases each). The V end lost 2 bases, the J end lost 3 bases, and 18 bases lay between the germline ends. The CDR3 is 16 residues long. Germline CDR1 is SGHTS and CDR2 is YDEGEE. The CDR3 sequence is CASSFYVGGLIYEQYF. DNA for the CDR3: TGTGCCAGCAGCTTTTACGTGGGGGGCCTTATCTACGAGCAGTACTTC.

V and J are TRBV27 and TRBJ2-7, with D unresolved. From germline, CDR1 is MNHEY and CDR2 SMNVEV (reference sequence). Trimming stripped 6 bases from V and 1 base from J, with 16 bases between. CDR3 length: 15 residues. DNA for the CDR3: TGTGCCAGCAGCCCCAGTCCGGACGGTTCCTACGAGCAGTACTTC. This encodes CASSPSPDGSYEQYF.

The gene calls are TRBV4-1 and TRBJ1-5; possible D gene TRBD1, 6 bases. The CDR3 has 17 amino acids. CDR1 is MGHRA, CDR2 YSYEKL, per germline. Trimming removed 0 bases at V and 5 bases at J, with 17 bases between. The CDR3 DNA is TGCGCCAGCAGCCAAGACAGGGGAGCGGGGGATTATCAGCCCCAGCATTTT. Its translation: CASSQDRGAGDYQPQHF.

This CDR3 is CASSPWASSYNSPLHF. The CDR3 coding sequence is TGTGCCAGCAGCCCCTGGGCGAGCTCCTATAATTCACCCCTCCACTTT. The chain uses TRBV11-2 and TRBJ1-6, with unresolved D. Trimming shortened V by 5 bases and J by 0 bases, and 11 bases separated the two germline ends. The CDR3 runs 16 residues. CDR1 and CDR2 from the germline V gene are SGHAT and FQNNGV.

The chain recombines TRBV9 with TRBJ2-3, with 9 bases fitting TRBD2. The CDR3 has 15 residues. Germline V gene sequence: CDR1 SGDLS, CDR2 YYNGEE. V trimming: 0 bases; J trimming: 5 bases; junction bases outside the gene matches: 4. CDR3 loop: CASSVEGGGVDTQYF. In DNA form, the CDR3 reads TGTGCCAGCAGCGTAGAAGGCGGGGGGGTAGATACGCAGTATTTT. The full variable domain, with the rest looked up from reference TRBV9 and TRBJ2-3, is DSGVTQTPKHLITATGQRVTLRCSPRSGDLSVYWYQQSLDQGLQFLIQYYNGEERAKGNILERFSAQQFPDLHSELNLSSLELGDSALYFCASSVEGGGVDTQYFGPGTRLTVL.

The rearrangement uses TRBV5-6 and TRBJ2-5, with D possibly TRBD2 on 6 matching bases. The DNA end is a closer match to TRBJ2-7, so the J assignment may be wrong. CDR1 and CDR2 (germline): SGHDT, YYEEEE. This CDR3 is 15 amino acids long. The DNA for the CDR3 is TGTGCCAGCAGCCCTTGGGGGAGGACACAATACGAGCAGTACTTC. Protein product: CASSPWGRTQYEQYF.

The rearrangement uses TRBV7-8 and TRBJ2-1; D unclear. Between the trimmed V and J ends, which lost 0 bases and 6 bases, there was a span of 3 bases. The CDR3 is 12 residues long. Germline V lookup: CDR1 SGHVS, CDR2 FQNEAQ. CDR3 DNA sequence: TGTGCCAGCAGCTTAGCGCTCAATGAGCAGTTCTTC. Its translation: CASSLALNEQFF.

The chain uses TRBV13 and TRBJ1-3, with a weak D call TRBD1 (6 bases). The CDR3 is 17 residues long. Germline values: CDR1 PRHDT, CDR2 FYEKMQ (reference sequence). The V end lost 4 bases, the J end lost 6 bases, and 22 bases lay between the germline ends. The CDR3 DNA reads as TGTGCCAGCAGCTCCGGGACGGGACACGGGCTCGAAAACACCATATATTTT. As protein: CASSSGTGHGLENTIYF.

The V gene is TRBV5-4, the J gene TRBJ1-6; 7 bases agree with TRBD1. The V and J ends lost 2 bases and 8 bases, in that order; junction bases with no gene match: 1. CDR3 length: 13 residues. Germline loops: CDR1 SGHNT, CDR2 YYREEE (reference sequence). CDR3 sequence (DNA): TGTGCCAGCAGCTTCACAGGGGATTCACCCCTCCACTTT. Protein sequence: CASSFTGDSPLHF. The whole variable domain, filled in from reference TRBV5-4 and TRBJ1-6, reads ETGVTQSPTHLIKTRGQQVTLRCSSQSGHNTVSWYQQALGQGPQFIFQYYREEENGRGNFPPRFSGLQFPNYSSELNVNALELDDSALYLCASSFTGDSPLHFGNGTRLTVT.

The chain combines TRBV9 with TRBJ2-3, with D perhaps assigned TRBD1 or TRBD2 (5 bases each). V was pared by 2 bases and J by 4 bases, with 17 bases between. The CDR3 loop spans 16 amino acids. Germline values: CDR1 SGDLS, CDR2 YYNGEE. The CDR3: CASSVRRGENADTQYF. CDR3 DNA sequence: TGTGCCAGCAGCGTGAGAAGAGGGGAGAACGCAGATACGCAGTATTTT.

This chain connects TRBV5-6 to TRBJ1-2, with a tentative D call TRBD1 (5 bases). V shed 4 bases and J shed 9 bases, with 19 bases lying between them. This CDR3 is 14 amino acids long. Germline V gives CDR1 SGHDT, CDR2 YYEEEE. CDR3 sequence reads: CASSRGRWSISYTF. The CDR3 coding sequence is TGTGCCAGCAGCCGGGGACGGTGGTCTATAAGCTACACCTTC.